This TCR beta chain was recovered during a study of PD-1 blockade in classical Hodgkin lymphoma. The method was immunoSEQ multiplex PCR; TCRdb's version includes in-frame clones alone and lacks a portion of them. This table holds approximately 70,000 clones, about 93% found once. Regarding this clone: Its specificity is not known.

Findings and caveats of the study: By C4D1, CD4+ diversity increased significantly, especially in complete responders. Newly diagnosed patients reportedly trailed healthy donors in baseline TCR diversity.

Every single patient, without exception, relapsed after autologous stem cell transplantation, and brentuximab vedotin exposure varied. The sample was peripheral blood mononuclear cells (PBMCs), taken at baseline. The sequence was collected from a human donor with classical Hodgkin lymphoma.

CDR3: CASSFEIHSSYEQYF. The CDR3 nucleotides are TGCGCCAGCAGCTTCGAGATCCACTCATCCTACGAGCAGTACTTC. The V gene is TRBV5-1, the J gene TRBJ2-7; D unclear. Germline CDR1 reads SGHRS; CDR2 reads YFSETQ. This CDR3 is built from 15 residues. Trimming took off 2 bases at V and 1 base at J, with 13 bases between the two ends.